This T cell receptor (beta chain) came from a study of cytomegalovirus exposure and HLA in healthy donors. Study conclusions and caveats: There were several of the most significant clusters that appeared linked to common viral pathogens in a later analysis.

This CDR3 spans 15 amino acids. V lost 5 bases and J 0 bases, leaving 13 bases between the germline ends. Germline CDR1 SGHNT, CDR2 YYREEE (reference sequence). 60 Vbeta and 13 Jbeta primers were used in PCR. Clones were sequenced by immunoSEQ multiplex PCR, and TCRdb holds only the in-frame ones, with some missing. Of roughly 150,000 clones in the sample, more than 70% were seen once. A word on this clone: Its antigen remains unknown.

The sequenced sample was PBMCs. This clonotype was obtained from a male donor in good health and CMV-seronegative. The genes are TRBV5-4 and TRBJ2-3; TRBD2 is a possible D gene (5 bases). The CDR3 region is CASSQRSSSTDTQYF. The CDR3, as DNA: TGTGCCAGCAGTCAGCGGAGCTCTAGCACAGATACGCAGTATTTT.